This T cell receptor (beta chain) comes out of a study of blood T cell repertoires in COVID-19. Study in general: Samples of COVID-19 (acute and convalescent) were obtained from the United States, Italy and Spain.

This clone was seen once. The assay was immunoSEQ multiplex PCR, and TCRdb's table has in-frame clones only and misses some. The repertoire consists of 200,000 to 250,000 clones, with over 70% occurring once and the leading ten covering around 7.7%. Germline V gene lookup returns CDR1 SGHTA and CDR2 FQGTGA. This CDR3 has 14 amino acids. Deletions cut 5 bases from V and 5 bases from J, with 12 bases between. This TCR came from a woman in her 70s with acute or convalescent COVID-19. V and J are TRBV7-3 and TRBJ2-2; D is perhaps TRBD1 (6 bases). The sample was peripheral blood. The CDR3 spells CASSPGDRTGELFF. The CDR3 DNA reads TGTGCCAGCAGCCCGGGTGACAGGACCGGGGAGCTGTTTTTT.